One T cell receptor beta chain is described in this entry. Antigen unknown. Germline trimming cut 0 bases from V and 14 bases from J; bases unmatched to any gene: 14. The CDR3 sequence is 15 residues long. Germline CDR1 SGHDT, CDR2 YYEEEE. The sample belongs to a study of T cells in tumors after PD-1 blockade. About the study: Prior checkpoint blockade, systemic immunosuppressant use, or anti-cancer therapy within 4 weeks excluded patients. Daily vismodegib 150 mg continued in a subset of anti-PD-1-treated patients. Study outcomes and limitations: Some novel exhausted tumor clones appeared in pre-treatment blood, suggesting peripheral recruitment.

Genomic DNA template from tumor biopsies or peripheral blood, 616 ng to 6,004 ng input. Assay used: immunoSEQ multiplex PCR; TCRdb lists only in-frame clones, some missing. Altogether 14,000 or so clones are present, roughly 82% being singletons, with the ten largest covering roughly 25%. The genes are TRBV5-6 and TRBJ2-1; 7 nucleotides match TRBD2. The sample in question was PBMCs, obtained after anti-PD-1 treatment. The origin of this receptor is a human donor with basal cell carcinoma. CDR3 sequence reads: CASSLAPFLGGREFF. For the CDR3, the DNA is TGTGCCAGCAGCTTGGCCCCATTCTTAGGAGGGAGGGAGTTCTTC. The full variable domain, with the rest looked up from reference TRBV5-6 and TRBJ2-1, is DAGVTQSPTHLIKTRGQQVTLRCSPKSGHDTVSWYQQALGQGPQFIFQYYEEEERQRGNFPDRFSGHQFPNYSSELNVNALLLGDSALYLCASSLAPFLGGREFFGPGTRLTVL.